The 7 T cell receptor beta chains in this list originate from one sample, sequenced in a study of cytomegalovirus exposure and HLA in healthy donors. This table comes from immunoSEQ multiplex PCR, and its TCRdb copy is limited to in-frame clones, with some not included. This table has about 120,000 clones, about 85% appearing once. The source material was PBMCs. The receptors were gathered from a man younger than 30 in good health and CMV-seropositive.

The V gene is TRBV19, the J gene TRBJ1-1; 7 nucleotides align to TRBD1. Trimming took 5 bases from V and 7 from J; bases not matched to a gene: 7. The CDR3 contains 13 residues. Germline lookup yields CDR1 LNHDA and CDR2 SQIVND (reference sequence). The CDR3 DNA sequence: TGTGCCAGTAGTCGACAGGGAGGAGGTGAAGCTTTCTTT. Its protein is CASSRQGGGEAFF.

Worth noting for this clone: The junction departs from germline at one end; a sequencing error may be responsible. The V and J genes are TRBV7-7 and TRBJ2-7; 7 bases are a match to TRBD2. The CDR3 length is 13 residues. Per germline, CDR1 SSHAT and CDR2 FNYEAQ (reference sequence). CDR3 region: CASSPASGYEQYF. In DNA form, the CDR3 reads TGTGCTAGCAGTCCCGCTAGCGGCTACGAGCAGTACTTC.

The chain uses TRBV5-4 and TRBJ2-1; perhaps TRBD2 as D (6 bases). Germline CDR1 SGHNT, CDR2 YYREEE (reference sequence). Trimming took off 4 bases at V and 10 bases at J, with 9 bases between the two ends. This CDR3 spans 11 amino acids. The CDR3 reads CASSGGLEQFF. CDR3 in DNA: TGTGCCAGCAGCGGAGGGTTGGAGCAGTTCTTC.

This clone has a single count. The rearrangement joins TRBV29-1 to TRBJ2-7; 13 bases agree with TRBD2. This CDR3 contains 15 residues. CDR1 SQVTM and CDR2 ANQGSEA come from the germline V gene. Trimming cost V 4 bases and J 2 bases; bases outside gene matches: 5. The CDR3 DNA reads TGCAGCGTTGCCGCGACTAGCGGGGGGACCTACGAGCAGTACTTC. It specifies CSVAATSGGTYEQYF.

The chain recombines TRBV7-2 with TRBJ2-3; 8 nucleotides line up with TRBD2. The CDR3 totals 17 residues. V lost 6 bases and J lost 0; bases outside the gene matches: 11. Per germline, CDR1 SGHTA and CDR2 FQGNSA. The CDR3 DNA reads TGTGCCAGCAGTTATCTTCCGGGGGGGATCAGCACAGATACGCAGTATTTT. Its protein is CASSYLPGGISTDTQYF.

The gene calls are TRBV5-1 and TRBJ1-1; D gene unclear. CDR1 is SGHRS and CDR2 is YFSETQ in the germline V gene. The CDR3 is 13 residues long. V lost 0 bases, J lost 3 bases, and 6 bases lay in between. The CDR3: CASSLVVDTEAFF. CDR3 DNA: TGCGCCAGCAGCTTGGTAGTCGACACTGAAGCTTTCTTT.

The V call is TRBV18, the J call TRBJ2-7, with TRBD2 identical over 9 bases. The CDR3 is 15 amino acids. Germline assignment: CDR1 KGHSH and CDR2 LQKENI. J lost 2 bases, V lost 6 bases, and 8 bases had no gene match. CDR3 in amino acids: CASSLSGGQTYEQYF. The CDR3 DNA follows: TGTGCCAGCTCTCTCAGCGGGGGGCAAACCTACGAGCAGTACTTC.